This T cell receptor (beta chain) was sequenced in a study of graft-versus-host responses after intestinal transplantation. Study overall: Those transplanted obtained multivisceral, liver-intestinal, or isolated intestinal grafts. Study outcomes and limitations: Recipient marrow showed GvH clones, some seen first in ileum or blood.

V lost 1 base and J 3 bases, leaving 14 bases between the germline ends. Germline values: CDR1 SGHRS, CDR2 YFSETQ. CDR3 length equals 15 residues. Clones were read by immunoSEQ multiplex PCR, and TCRdb kept only the in-frame ones, dropping some. The repertoire holds just under 100,000 clones, 75% to 95% seen once, with 16% in the top ten. Turning to this clone: The antigen is unknown.

The receptor was derived from a human patient who received an intestinal transplant, so some T cells may come from the graft donor. This material consisted of PBMCs, taken about 450 days after intestinal transplant. The chain links TRBV5-1 to TRBJ2-7; either TRBD1 or TRBD2 may fit D (6 bases each). The CDR3 reads CASSLLGGGGYEQYF. The CDR3 DNA reads TGCGCCAGCAGCTTGTTAGGAGGGGGAGGCTACGAGCAGTACTTC.